This T cell receptor beta chain was sequenced during a study of OX40 agonist ivuxolimab in advanced cancers. Study overall: Head and neck, renal cell, melanoma or hepatocellular carcinoma were the cancers that dose-escalation patients had. Among those treated, three patients had partial responses, one with hepatocellular carcinoma and two with cutaneous melanoma. Points from the study as a whole: The expanded peripheral T cells' antigen specificity was not determined.

Clones were sequenced by immunoSEQ multiplex PCR, and TCRdb holds only the in-frame ones, with some missing. The table includes around 14,000 clones, about 81% detected once. The V gene end was trimmed by 0 bases and the J gene end by 1 base; junction bases not matched to a gene: 9. The germline V gene encodes CDR1 LGHNA and CDR2 YNFKEQ. This CDR3 is built from 19 residues. About this clone itself: Its cognate antigen is unknown.

The specimen was CD4+ or CD8+ T cells sorted from blood, collected in a trial of the OX40 agonist ivuxolimab. The V and J genes are TRBV4-2 and TRBJ2-4; 10 bases are shared with TRBD2. The TCR sequence derives from an adult with an advanced solid tumor such as melanoma, head and neck, liver or kidney cancer. Written as DNA, the CDR3 is TGTGCCAGCAGCCAAGATCCCCTAGCGGGAGCGGGTGCCAAAAACATTCAGTACTTC. It is translated as CASSQDPLAGAGAKNIQYF.